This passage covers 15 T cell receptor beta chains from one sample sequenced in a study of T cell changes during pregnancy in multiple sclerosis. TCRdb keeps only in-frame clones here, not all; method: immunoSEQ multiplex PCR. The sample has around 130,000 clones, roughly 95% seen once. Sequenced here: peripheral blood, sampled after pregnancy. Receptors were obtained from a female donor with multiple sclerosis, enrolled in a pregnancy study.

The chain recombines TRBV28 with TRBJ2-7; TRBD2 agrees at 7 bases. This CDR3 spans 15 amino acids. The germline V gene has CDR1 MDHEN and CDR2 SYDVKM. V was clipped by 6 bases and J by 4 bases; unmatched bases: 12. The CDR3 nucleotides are TGTGCCAGCAGCCGCTTTGGGGGGGGGTCATACGAGCAGTACTTC. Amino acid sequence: CASSRFGGGSYEQYF.

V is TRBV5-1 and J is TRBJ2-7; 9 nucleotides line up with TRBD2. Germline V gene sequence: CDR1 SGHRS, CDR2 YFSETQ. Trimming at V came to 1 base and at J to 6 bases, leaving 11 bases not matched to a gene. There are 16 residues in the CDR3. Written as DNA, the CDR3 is TGCGCCAGCAGCTTGAAGGGTCCAGCGGGAGGTCCCGAGCAGTACTTC. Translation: CASSLKGPAGGPEQYF.

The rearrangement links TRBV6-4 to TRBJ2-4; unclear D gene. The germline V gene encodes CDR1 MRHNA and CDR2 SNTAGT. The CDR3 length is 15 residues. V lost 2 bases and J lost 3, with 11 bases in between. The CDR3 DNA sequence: TGTGCCAGCAGTGACACCTCTAAAGACAAAAACATTCAGTACTTC. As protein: CASSDTSKDKNIQYF.

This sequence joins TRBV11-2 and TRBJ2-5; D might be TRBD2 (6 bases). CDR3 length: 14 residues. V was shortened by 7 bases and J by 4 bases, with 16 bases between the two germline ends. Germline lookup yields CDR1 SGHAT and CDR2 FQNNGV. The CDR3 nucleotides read TGTGCCAGCACTCCTCGGAGGACTACAGAGACCCAGTACTTC. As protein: CASTPRRTTETQYF.

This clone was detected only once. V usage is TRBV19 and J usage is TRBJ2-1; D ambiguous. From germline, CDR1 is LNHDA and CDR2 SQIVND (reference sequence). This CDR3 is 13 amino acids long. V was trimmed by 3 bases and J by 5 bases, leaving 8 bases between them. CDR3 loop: CASSINFNNEQFF. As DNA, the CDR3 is TGTGCCAGTAGTATTAACTTCAACAATGAGCAGTTCTTC.

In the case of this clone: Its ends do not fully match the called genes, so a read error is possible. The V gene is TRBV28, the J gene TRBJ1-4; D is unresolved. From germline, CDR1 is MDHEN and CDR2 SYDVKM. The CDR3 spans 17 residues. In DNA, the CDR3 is TGTGCCAGCGGTTTTGCCCCGCACACAACAACTAATGAAAAACTGTTTTTT. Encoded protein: CASGFAPHTTTNEKLFF.

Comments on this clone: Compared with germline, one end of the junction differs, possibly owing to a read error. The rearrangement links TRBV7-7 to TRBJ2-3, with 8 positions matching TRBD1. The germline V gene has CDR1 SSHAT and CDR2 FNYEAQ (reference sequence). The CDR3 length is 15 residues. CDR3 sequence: CASSLGQGEMDTQYF. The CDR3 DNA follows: TGTGCTAGCAGCCTAGGACAGGGTGAGATGGATACGCAGTATTTT.

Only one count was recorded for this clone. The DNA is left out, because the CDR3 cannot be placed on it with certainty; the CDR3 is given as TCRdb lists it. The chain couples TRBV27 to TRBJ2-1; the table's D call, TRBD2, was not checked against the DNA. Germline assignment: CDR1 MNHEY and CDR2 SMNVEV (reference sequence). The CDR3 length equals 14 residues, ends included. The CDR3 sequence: CASSSSDGDNEQFF.

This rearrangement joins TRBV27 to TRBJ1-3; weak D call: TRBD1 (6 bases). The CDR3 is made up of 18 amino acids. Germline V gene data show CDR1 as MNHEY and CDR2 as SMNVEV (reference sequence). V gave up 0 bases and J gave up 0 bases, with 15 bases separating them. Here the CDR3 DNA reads TGTGCCAGCAGTTTATCTGGACCAGGGGTCTTCTCTGGAAACACCATATATTTT. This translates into CASSLSGPGVFSGNTIYF.

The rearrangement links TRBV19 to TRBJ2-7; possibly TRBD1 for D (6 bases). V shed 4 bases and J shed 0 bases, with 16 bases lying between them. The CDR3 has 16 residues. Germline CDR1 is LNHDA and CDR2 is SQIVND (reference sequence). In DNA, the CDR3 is TGTGCCAGTAGTACCCGCGCTAGCAGGGGCTCCTACGAGCAGTACTTC. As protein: CASSTRASRGSYEQYF.

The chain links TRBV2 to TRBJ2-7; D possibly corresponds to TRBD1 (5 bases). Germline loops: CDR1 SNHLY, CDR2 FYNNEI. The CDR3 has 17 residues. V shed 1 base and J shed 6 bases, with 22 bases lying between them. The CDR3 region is CASSEVDILGQGREQYF. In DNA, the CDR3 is TGTGCCAGCAGTGAAGTGGATATCCTGGGGCAGGGCCGCGAGCAGTACTTC. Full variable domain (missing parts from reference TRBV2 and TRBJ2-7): EPEVTQTPSHQVTQMGQEVILRCVPISNHLYFYWYRQILGQKVEFLVSFYNNEISEKSEIFDDQFSVERPDGSNFTLKIRSTKLEDSAMYFCASSEVDILGQGREQYFGPGTRLTVT.

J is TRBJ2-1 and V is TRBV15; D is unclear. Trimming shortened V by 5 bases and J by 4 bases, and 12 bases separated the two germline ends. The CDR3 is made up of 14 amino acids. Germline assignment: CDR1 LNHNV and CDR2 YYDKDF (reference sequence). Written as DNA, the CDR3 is TGTGCCACCAGCTCCAGAACGGGTTACAATGAGCAGTTCTTC. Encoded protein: CATSSRTGYNEQFF.

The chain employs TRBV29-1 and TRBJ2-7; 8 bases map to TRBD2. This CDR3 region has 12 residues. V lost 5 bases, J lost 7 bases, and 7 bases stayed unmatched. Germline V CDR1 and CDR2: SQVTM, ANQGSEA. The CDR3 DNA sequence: TGCAGCGTTAGCGGGAGTCAGGGAGAGCAGTACTTC. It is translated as CSVSGSQGEQYF.

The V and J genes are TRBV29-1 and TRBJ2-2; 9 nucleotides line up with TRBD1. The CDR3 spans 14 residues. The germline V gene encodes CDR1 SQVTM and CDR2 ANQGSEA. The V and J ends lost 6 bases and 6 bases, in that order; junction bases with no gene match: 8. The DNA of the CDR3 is TGCAGCGTCGACGGACAGGGGACCCCCGGGGAGCTGTTTTTT. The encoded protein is CSVDGQGTPGELFF.

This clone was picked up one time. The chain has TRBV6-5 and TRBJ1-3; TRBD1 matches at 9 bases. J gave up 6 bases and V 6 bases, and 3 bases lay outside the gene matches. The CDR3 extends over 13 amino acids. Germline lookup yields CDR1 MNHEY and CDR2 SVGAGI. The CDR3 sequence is CASRQGAENTIYF. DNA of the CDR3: TGTGCCAGCAGACAGGGGGCGGAAAACACCATATATTTT.